This passage covers 26 T cell receptor beta chains from one sample sequenced in a study of graft-versus-host responses after intestinal transplantation (dated by TCRdb to the early 2020s). The protocol used for the library was the immunoSEQ multiplex PCR assay. What TCRdb holds here is the immuneACCESS table cut down to in-frame rearrangements. Part of the clones is not present; checked against another copy, under half of the missing clones reflect an unresolved V gene, and the others are unexplained. This sample has 10,000 to 15,000 clones in its table, and roughly 29% of those were observed once. Around 3% of the sample rests with the top ten. The meaning of the sample's time point label: cells obtained before transplantation from donor or recipient. In mixed lymphocyte reactions, around 200,000 CFSE-labeled pre-transplant responders were plated with around 200,000 irradiated violet-dye-labeled stimulators and cultured for about 6 days.

Sequenced here: alloreactive CD8+ T cells from a mixed lymphocyte reaction culture, sampled before intestinal transplant. Read against the paper, the sample's cell subset or site label means: CFSE-low proliferating T cells sorted from roughly 6-day pre-transplant mixed lymphocyte reaction (GvH or HvG direction). The receptors here all came from a human patient who received an intestinal transplant.

This clone showed up just a few times. The rearrangement links TRBV6-5 to TRBJ2-5; 7 bases agree with TRBD1. The end of the DNA aligns better with TRBJ2-7, so the J call may be wrong. The CDR3 sequence is 14 residues long. Germline loops: CDR1 MNHEY, CDR2 SVGAGI. Written as DNA, the CDR3 is TGTGCCAGCGCGCCGGGGACAGTGTCCTACGAGCAGTACTTC. It encodes CASAPGTVSYEQYF.

This rearrangement joins TRBV29-1 to TRBJ2-7, with D perhaps assigned TRBD1 or TRBD2 (5 bases each). The CDR3 covers 11 residues. CDR1 and CDR2 from the germline V gene are SQVTM and ANQGSEA. V dropped 3 bases and J dropped 3 bases, with 6 bases sitting between them. The CDR3 sequence is CSVEGDYEQYF. CDR3 nucleotide sequence: TGCAGCGTTGAGGGGGACTACGAGCAGTACTTC.

This clone was detected only a few times. The V call is TRBV6-1, the J call TRBJ2-1, with 11 bases lining up with TRBD2. This CDR3 spans 15 amino acids. Trimming removed 6 bases from V and 6 bases from J; junction bases left unmatched: 7. The germline gives CDR1 MNHNS, CDR2 SASEGT. In DNA form, the CDR3 reads TGTGCCAGCAGCCCCCGACTAGCGGGATTCAATGAGCAGTTCTTC. Amino acids: CASSPRLAGFNEQFF.

The chain has TRBV7-8 and TRBJ2-7; D gene unclear. The CDR3 contains 13 residues. Germline assignment: CDR1 SGHVS and CDR2 FQNEAQ. Trimming shortened V by 1 base and J by 2 bases, and 6 bases separated the two germline ends. The CDR3: CASSLDGTYEQYF. For the CDR3, the DNA is TGTGCCAGCAGCTTAGACGGAACCTACGAGCAGTACTTC.

This clone was seen a few times. The chain uses TRBV13 and TRBJ2-7; TRBD2 agrees at 8 bases. V trimming: 5 bases; J trimming: 2 bases; junction bases outside the gene matches: 2. Looked up from germline, CDR1 is PRHDT and CDR2 is FYEKMQ (reference sequence). The CDR3 is 13 residues long. CDR3 region: CASSIGGAYEQYF. CDR3 in DNA: TGTGCCAGCAGCATCGGGGGGGCCTACGAGCAGTACTTC.

This clone is labeled as medium-sized (0.01 to 0.1%). The chain has TRBV6-5 and TRBJ2-7; a possible D gene is TRBD1 (6 bases). The V and J ends lost 2 bases and 3 bases respectively, with 14 bases between them. Germline CDR1 and CDR2: MNHEY and SVGAGI. CDR3 length: 15 residues. The CDR3 DNA reads TGTGCCAGCAGTTACCGACTTAGACAGGTCTACGAGCAGTACTTC. It specifies CASSYRLRQVYEQYF.

V usage is TRBV6-1 and J usage is TRBJ2-7, with 9 bases lining up with TRBD2. Germline loops: CDR1 MNHNS, CDR2 SASEGT. The CDR3 runs to 15 residues. Unmatched junction bases numbered 5, after V lost 5 bases and J lost 0 bases. The CDR3 is CASSQGLASSYEQYF. The DNA for the CDR3 is TGTGCCAGCAGTCAGGGACTAGCCTCCTCCTACGAGCAGTACTTC.

Regarding this clone: At one end, the junction sequence differs from germline, possibly due to a read error. The chain joins TRBV9 to TRBJ2-2; possible D gene TRBD1, 7 bases. The CDR3 is made up of 18 amino acids. Looked up from germline, CDR1 is SGDLS and CDR2 is YYNGEE. The CDR3 loop is CASSGDPGGTSWAGELFF. The CDR3 region has the DNA TGCGCCAGCAGCGGAGATCCAGGGGGGACCTCTTGGGCCGGGGAGCTGTTTTTT.

This chain connects TRBV28 to TRBJ2-1, with TRBD2 matching 14 bases. The CDR3 spans 16 residues. J gave up 9 bases and V 5 bases, and 9 bases lay outside the gene matches. CDR1 and CDR2 from the germline V gene are MDHEN and SYDVKM. CDR3 DNA sequence: TGTGCCAGCAGTCCATGGGGACTAGCGGGGGAATTTGAGCAGTTCTTC. This gives the protein CASSPWGLAGEFEQFF.

By sample fraction, this clone is medium-sized (0.01 to 0.1%). The genes are TRBV6-1 and TRBJ2-7, with D maybe TRBD2 (5 bases). From germline, CDR1 is MNHNS and CDR2 SASEGT. V lost 8 bases, J lost 4 bases, and 12 bases lay in between. CDR3 length: 12 residues. The CDR3 region has the DNA TGTGCCAGCGTGGGGAGTCTGTACGAGCAGTACTTC. This sequence encodes CASVGSLYEQYF.

This clone is labeled medium-sized (0.01 to 0.1%). V usage is TRBV5-8 and J usage is TRBJ2-2, with 9 bases lining up with TRBD1. This CDR3 has 18 amino acids. V lost 2 bases and J lost 3; bases outside the gene matches: 11. Germline CDR1 and CDR2: SGHTS and YDEGEE. The CDR3 DNA is TGTGCCAGCAGCTTCGGGGTTGACGGACAGGGGTACACCGGGGAGCTGTTTTTT. Residues: CASSFGVDGQGYTGELFF. The full variable domain, its missing parts supplied by reference TRBV5-8 and TRBJ2-2, is EAGVTQSPTHLIKTRGQQATLRCSPISGHTSVYWYQQALGLGLQFLLWYDEGEERNRGNFPPRFSGRQFPNYSSELNVNALELEDSALYLCASSFGVDGQGYTGELFFGEGSRLTVL.

On this clone: A single base separates this from a much larger clone, so it may be a read error. This chain joins TRBV4-2 and TRBJ2-7; no firm D call. Germline loops: CDR1 LGHNA, CDR2 YNFKEQ. Trimming cost V 1 base and J 6 bases, with 10 bases left between them. The CDR3 contains 13 residues. CDR3: CASSQGQSSEQYF. The CDR3 DNA reads as TGTGCCAGCAGCCAAGGACAATCAAGCGAGCAGTACTTC.

This clone occurred a few times. The V call is TRBV5-6, the J call TRBJ2-7; weak D call: TRBD1 (6 bases). Trimming removed 0 bases from V and 6 bases from J, with 7 bases in between. The germline V gene encodes CDR1 SGHDT and CDR2 YYEEEE. The CDR3 contains 12 residues. For the CDR3, the DNA is TGTGCCAGCAGCTTGGCGGACAGCGAGCAGTACTTC. This gives the protein CASSLADSEQYF.

This chain links TRBV7-2 with TRBJ2-7; TRBD2 matches 13 bases. Losses at the gene ends were 5 bases for V and 3 bases for J; bases not matched to a gene: 4. The CDR3 loop spans 15 amino acids. The germline gives CDR1 SGHTA, CDR2 FQGNSA. Written as DNA, the CDR3 is TGTGCCAGCAGCCTTACTAGCGGGAGGGTCTACGAGCAGTACTTC. As protein: CASSLTSGRVYEQYF.

This clone is categorized as medium-sized (0.01 to 0.1%). This chain joins TRBV29-1 and TRBJ1-2; D not resolved. The germline CDR1 and CDR2 sequences are SQVTM and ANQGSEA. Trimming cost V 0 bases and J 4 bases, with 24 bases left between them. The CDR3 spans 18 residues. As DNA, the CDR3 is TGCAGCGTTGAAGATTCCGTTTCCCCTCGGTGGGGAAGCTATGGCTACACCTTC. As protein: CSVEDSVSPRWGSYGYTF.

The V and J genes are TRBV15 and TRBJ2-7; perhaps TRBD1 as D (5 bases). V was trimmed by 0 bases and J by 2 bases, leaving 17 bases between them. CDR3 length: 17 amino acids. Germline CDR1 LNHNV, CDR2 YYDKDF (reference sequence). The CDR3 is CATSRELWQGITYEQYF. The DNA of the CDR3 is TGTGCCACCAGCAGAGAACTATGGCAGGGTATCACCTACGAGCAGTACTTC.

In this sample, this clone turned up a few times. This rearrangement joins TRBV6-1 to TRBJ1-2; 7 bases map to TRBD1. Germline values: CDR1 MNHNS, CDR2 SASEGT. This CDR3 has 9 residues. Trimming took 7 bases from V and 12 from J; bases not matched to a gene: 2. The CDR3 DNA sequence: TGTGCCAGCACCCAGGGGGACACCTTC. Its translation: CASTQGDTF.

This clone is judged medium-sized (0.01 to 0.1%). V is TRBV28 and J is TRBJ1-4; the D is unclear. Trimming stripped 3 bases from V and 4 bases from J, with 9 bases between. There are 14 residues in the CDR3. Germline CDR1 MDHEN, CDR2 SYDVKM. This CDR3 reads CASSFVVNNEKLFF. CDR3 in DNA: TGTGCCAGCAGTTTTGTTGTCAATAATGAAAAACTGTTTTTT. The full variable domain, completed using reference TRBV28 and TRBJ1-4, is DVKVTQSSRYLVKRTGEKVFLECVQDMDHENMFWYRQDPGLGLRLIYFSYDVKMKEKGDIPEGYSVSREKKERFSLILESASTNQTSMYLCASSFVVNNEKLFFGSGTQLSVL.

The rearrangement uses TRBV6-5 and TRBJ2-7, with 11 bases fitting TRBD2. Germline V gene lookup returns CDR1 MNHEY and CDR2 SVGAGI. Trimming took 6 bases from V and 3 from J; bases not matched to a gene: 4. This CDR3 contains 14 residues. CDR3 bases: TGTGCCAGCAGCTCGGGACTAGCGGTCTACGAGCAGTACTTC. Amino acid sequence: CASSSGLAVYEQYF.

There are a few counts of this clone. The V gene is TRBV4-2, the J gene TRBJ2-3; possibly TRBD2 for D (6 bases). CDR3 size: 15 residues. Germline V gives CDR1 LGHNA, CDR2 YNFKEQ. V lost 0 bases to trimming and J lost 0 bases, with 7 bases between them. This CDR3 reads CASSQEGTSTDTQYF. The CDR3 DNA reads TGTGCCAGCAGCCAAGAGGGGACTAGCACAGATACGCAGTATTTT.

By frequency in the sample, this clone is medium-sized. The V gene is TRBV27, the J gene TRBJ2-7; maybe TRBD1 (6 bases). Germline V gene lookup returns CDR1 MNHEY and CDR2 SMNVEV (reference sequence). The CDR3 runs 13 residues. The germline V and J ends were trimmed by 3 bases and 2 bases, with 8 bases remaining between them. CDR3 coding DNA: TGTGCCAGCAGTTTTGGACAGACCTACGAGCAGTACTTC. This codes for CASSFGQTYEQYF.

The V and J genes are TRBV2 and TRBJ1-2; perhaps TRBD1 as D (5 bases). The V end was cut by 6 bases, the J end by 8 bases, with 10 bases between. CDR1 is SNHLY and CDR2 is FYNNEI in the germline V gene. The CDR3 has 11 amino acids. The chain's CDR3 is CASRHRRGYTF. The CDR3 coding sequence is TGTGCCAGCAGGCACAGGCGAGGCTACACCTTC.

The V gene is TRBV27, the J gene TRBJ2-1; D gene unclear. The CDR3 loop spans 14 amino acids. Per the germline V gene, CDR1 is MNHEY and CDR2 is SMNVEV (reference sequence). V lost 4 bases, J lost 8 bases, and 15 bases lay in between. CDR3 sequence: CASSYGLLMDEQFF. The CDR3 coding sequence is TGTGCCAGCAGTTACGGGCTACTAATGGATGAGCAGTTCTTC.

Regarding this clone: At one of its ends the junction is not consistent with the germline gene, which may arise from a read error. V is TRBV5-4 and J is TRBJ2-7; D may be TRBD2 (5 bases). This CDR3 has 15 amino acids. Germline lookup yields CDR1 SGHNT and CDR2 YYREEE (reference sequence). The CDR3 here is CASSFYGGPSHEQYF. CDR3 in DNA: TGTGCCAGCAGCTTCTACGGAGGCCCCTCCCACGAGCAGTACTTC.

This clone was picked up a small number of times. The chain has TRBV4-1 and TRBJ2-7; TRBD2 matches at 11 bases. Trimming removed 0 bases from V and 10 bases from J; junction bases left unmatched: 8. The CDR3 consists of 15 residues. Germline CDR1 is MGHRA and CDR2 is YSYEKL. DNA for the CDR3: TGCGCCAGCAGCCAAGACACTAGCGGGGGAGCAACTCAGTACTTC. This encodes CASSQDTSGGATQYF.

This clone was observed a handful of times. This chain uses TRBV4-1 with TRBJ2-2, with 11 bases matching TRBD2. This CDR3 contains 17 residues. Germline V gives CDR1 MGHRA, CDR2 YSYEKL. V lost 4 bases, J lost 4 bases, and 8 bases stayed unmatched. The chain's CDR3 is CASSRMVAGGSTGELFF. The DNA of the CDR3 is TGCGCCAGCAGCCGAATGGTAGCGGGGGGGAGCACCGGGGAGCTGTTTTTT.